A single count supports the clone carrying this T cell receptor (beta chain). The V gene's germline CDR1 is SNHLY and CDR2 FYNNEI. The V and J ends lost 3 bases and 4 bases, in that order; junction bases with no gene match: 3. The CDR3 totals 14 residues. This entry belongs to a study of blood T cell repertoires in COVID-19. In the source study's methods: Nucleated cell counts were estimated from reference gene primer amplification. Measured with immunoSEQ multiplex PCR; TCRdb has only the in-frame clones, and not every one. V, J and clone size were drawn from that table, and D and trimming were deduced from the DNA. The sample has a few hundred thousand clones, approximately 82% seen once.

Sequencing input: peripheral blood. The clonotype originates from a woman in her 50s with acute or convalescent COVID-19. The chain joins TRBV2 to TRBJ2-5; 9 bases are a match to TRBD1. The CDR3 protein is CASSEGTGRETQYF. CDR3 DNA sequence: TGTGCCAGCAGTGAGGGGACAGGGAGAGAGACCCAGTACTTC.